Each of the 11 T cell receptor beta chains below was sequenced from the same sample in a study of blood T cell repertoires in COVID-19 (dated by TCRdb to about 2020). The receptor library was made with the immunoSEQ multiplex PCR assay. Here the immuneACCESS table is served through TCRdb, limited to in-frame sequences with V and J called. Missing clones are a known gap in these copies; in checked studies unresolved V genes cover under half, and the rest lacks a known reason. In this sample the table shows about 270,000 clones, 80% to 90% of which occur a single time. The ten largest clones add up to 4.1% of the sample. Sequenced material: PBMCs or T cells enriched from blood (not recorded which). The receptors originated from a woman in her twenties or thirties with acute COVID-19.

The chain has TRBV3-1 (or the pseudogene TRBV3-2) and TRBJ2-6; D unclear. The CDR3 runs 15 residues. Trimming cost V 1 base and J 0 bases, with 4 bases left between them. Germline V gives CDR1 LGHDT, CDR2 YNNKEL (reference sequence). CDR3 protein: CASSQGPSGANVLTF. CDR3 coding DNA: TGTGCCAGCAGCCAAGGGCCCTCTGGGGCCAACGTCCTGACTTTC.

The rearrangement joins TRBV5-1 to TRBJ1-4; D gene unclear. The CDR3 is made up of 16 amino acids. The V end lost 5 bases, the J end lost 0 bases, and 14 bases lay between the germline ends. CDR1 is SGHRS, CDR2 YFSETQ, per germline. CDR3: CASRVQAATTNEKLFF. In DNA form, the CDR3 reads TGCGCCAGCAGGGTCCAGGCTGCGACAACTAATGAAAAACTGTTTTTT.

CDR3 sequence: CASSRRLAGSYNEQFF. The DNA for the CDR3 is TGTGCCAGCTCACGCCGACTAGCGGGCTCCTACAATGAGCAGTTCTTC. The chain links TRBV18 to TRBJ2-1, with 10 bases aligning to TRBD2. This CDR3 is 16 amino acids long. CDR1 and CDR2 (germline): KGHSH, LQKENI. V lost 4 bases and J lost 0; bases outside the gene matches: 3. Complete variable domain (other parts from reference TRBV18 and TRBJ2-1): NAGVMQNPRHLVRRRGQEARLRCSPMKGHSHVYWYRQLPEEGLKFMVYLQKENIIDESGMPKERFSAEFPKEGPSILRIQQVVRGDSAAYFCASSRRLAGSYNEQFFGPGTRLTVL.

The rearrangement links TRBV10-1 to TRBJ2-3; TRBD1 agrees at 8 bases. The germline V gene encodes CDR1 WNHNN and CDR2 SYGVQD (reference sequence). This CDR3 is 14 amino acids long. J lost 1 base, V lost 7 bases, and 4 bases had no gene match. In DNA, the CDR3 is TGCGCCAGCACCCCGGGACAGGGCACAGATACGCAGTATTTT. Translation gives CASTPGQGTDTQYF.

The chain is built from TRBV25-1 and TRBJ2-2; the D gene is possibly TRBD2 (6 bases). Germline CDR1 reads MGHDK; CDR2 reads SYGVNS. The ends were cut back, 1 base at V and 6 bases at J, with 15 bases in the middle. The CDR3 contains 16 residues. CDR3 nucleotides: TGTGCCAGCAGTGAATTGTTCGGGAGTAAGGCCGGGGAGCTGTTTTTT. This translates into CASSELFGSKAGELFF.

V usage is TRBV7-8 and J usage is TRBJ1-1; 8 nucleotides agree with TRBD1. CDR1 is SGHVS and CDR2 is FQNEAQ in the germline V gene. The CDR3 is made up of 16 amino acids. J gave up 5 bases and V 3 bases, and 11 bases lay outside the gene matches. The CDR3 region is CASSFVNPGGWTEAFF. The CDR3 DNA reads TGTGCCAGCAGCTTCGTGAATCCAGGGGGCTGGACTGAAGCTTTCTTT. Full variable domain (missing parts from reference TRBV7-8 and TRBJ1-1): GAGVSQSPRYKVAKRGQDVALRCDPISGHVSLFWYQQALGQGPEFLTYFQNEAQLDKSGLPSDRFFAERPEGSVSTLKIQRTQQEDSAVYLCASSFVNPGGWTEAFFGQGTRLTVV.

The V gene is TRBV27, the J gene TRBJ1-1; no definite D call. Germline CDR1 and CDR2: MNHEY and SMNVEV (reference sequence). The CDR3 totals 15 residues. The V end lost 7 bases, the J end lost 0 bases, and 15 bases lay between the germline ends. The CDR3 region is CASKMDSQVNTEAFF. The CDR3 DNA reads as TGTGCCAGCAAGATGGATTCCCAGGTGAACACTGAAGCTTTCTTT.

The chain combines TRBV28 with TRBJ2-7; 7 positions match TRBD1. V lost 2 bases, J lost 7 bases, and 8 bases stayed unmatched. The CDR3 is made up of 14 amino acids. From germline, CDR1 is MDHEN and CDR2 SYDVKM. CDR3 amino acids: CASSLPDRVGEQYF. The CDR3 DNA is TGTGCCAGCAGTTTACCAGACAGGGTGGGGGAGCAGTACTTC.

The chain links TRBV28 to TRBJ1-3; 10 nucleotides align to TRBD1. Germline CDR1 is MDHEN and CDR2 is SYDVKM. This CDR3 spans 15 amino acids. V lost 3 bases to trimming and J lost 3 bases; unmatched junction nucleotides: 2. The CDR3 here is CASSLGQGFGNTIYF. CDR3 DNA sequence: TGTGCCAGCAGTTTGGGACAGGGGTTTGGAAACACCATATATTTT.

The CDR3 here is CASSFWTSNTGELFF. As DNA, the CDR3 is TGTGCCAGCAGCTTTTGGACTAGTAACACCGGGGAGCTGTTTTTT. V usage is TRBV7-9 and J usage is TRBJ2-2; TRBD2 matches 7 bases. This CDR3 comprises 15 residues. Trimming at V came to 3 bases and at J to 2 bases, leaving 3 bases not matched to a gene. Per germline, CDR1 SEHNR and CDR2 FQNEAQ (reference sequence).

The CDR3 bases are TGTGCCAGCAGCTTCCGCGGGACAGGGGGCCAAGAGCAGTACTTC. This codes for CASSFRGTGGQEQYF. V and J are TRBV5-6 and TRBJ2-7, with 12 bases identical to TRBD1. V lost 2 bases to trimming and J lost 7 bases; unmatched junction nucleotides: 7. CDR1 and CDR2 from the germline V gene are SGHDT and YYEEEE. This CDR3 is 15 amino acids long.